This T cell receptor beta chain appears in the sequencing data of a study of blood T cells in healthy people across ages. Notes on the study in general: Total diversity from one million sequenced T cells was likely underestimated.

With regard to this clonotype: The antigen remains unidentified.

For the second PCR, which ran for 7 to 11 cycles, a sample-barcoded 5' primer and a J-beta primer mix were used. MiXCR, run by TCRdb on the 5' RACE reads, gives a single entry per CDR3 protein. The sample consists of over 950,000 distinct CDR3 sequences, more than 30% of them appearing once. V gave up 6 bases and J gave up 4 bases; unmatched junction bases: 10. CDR3 length: 15 amino acids. CDR1 and CDR2 from the germline V gene are SGHTA and FQGNSA. The origin of this receptor is a man aged 18 to 35 in good health. The V gene is TRBV7-2, the J gene TRBJ1-1; 8 bases align to TRBD1. The sample comprised blood. The CDR3 DNA sequence: TGTGCCAGCAGACTATCGACAGGGGAGGGCACTGAAGCTTTCTTT. Protein: CASRLSTGEGTEAFF.